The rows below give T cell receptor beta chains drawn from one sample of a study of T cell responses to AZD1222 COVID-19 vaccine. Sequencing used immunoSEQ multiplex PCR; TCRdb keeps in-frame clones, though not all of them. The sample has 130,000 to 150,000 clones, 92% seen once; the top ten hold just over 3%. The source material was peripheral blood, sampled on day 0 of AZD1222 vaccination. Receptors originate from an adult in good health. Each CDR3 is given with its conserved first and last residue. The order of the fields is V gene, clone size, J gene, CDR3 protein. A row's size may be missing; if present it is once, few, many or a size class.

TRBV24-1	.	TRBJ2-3	CATSATGREADTQYF
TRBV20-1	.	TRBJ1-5	CSASRPGQGVSNQPQHF
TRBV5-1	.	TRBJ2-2	CASSPEGPTNTGELFF
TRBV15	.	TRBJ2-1	CATSRDLANNEQFF
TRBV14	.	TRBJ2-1	CASSQAGQYQRNEQFF
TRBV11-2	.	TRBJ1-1	CASSFGVPTEAFF
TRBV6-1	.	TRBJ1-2	CASSEASGFKSGYTF
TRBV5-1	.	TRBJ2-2	CASSLVGTRNTGELFF
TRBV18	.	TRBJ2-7	CASSEGQGAYEQYF
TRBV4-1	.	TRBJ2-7	CASSPREGGEYEQYF
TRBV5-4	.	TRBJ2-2	CASSLGSMNTGELFF
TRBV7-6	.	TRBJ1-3	CARERAGNTIYF
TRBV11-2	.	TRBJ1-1	CASSLGGAATEAFF
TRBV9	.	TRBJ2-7	CASSLRQAPTYEQYF
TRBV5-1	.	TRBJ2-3	CASSLERVNLGSTQYF
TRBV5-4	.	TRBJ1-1	CASSSGLLVGDTEAFF
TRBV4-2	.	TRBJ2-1	CASSQGRSTTGSQFF
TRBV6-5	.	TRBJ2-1	CASLPESSYNEQFF
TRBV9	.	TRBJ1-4	CASSASPGASEKLFF
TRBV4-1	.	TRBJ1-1	CASSQAINTEAFF
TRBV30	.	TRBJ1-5	CAWSRVSERGPQHF
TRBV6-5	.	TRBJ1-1	CASSYRGGEAFF
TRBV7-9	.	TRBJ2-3	CASSLVGLAVSTDTQYF
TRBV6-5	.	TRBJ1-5	CASSSTGETQPQHF
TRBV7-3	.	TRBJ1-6	CASSLFSRAATNSPLHF
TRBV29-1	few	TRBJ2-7	CSVQTREQYF
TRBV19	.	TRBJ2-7	CASSKTGTGYTSYEQYF
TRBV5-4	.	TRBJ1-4	CASSLGQKVNEKLFF
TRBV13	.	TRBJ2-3	CASSLVGLAGVGADTQYF
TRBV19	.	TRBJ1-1	CASSQLGGGTEAFF
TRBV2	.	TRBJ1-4	CASTAETATNEKLFF
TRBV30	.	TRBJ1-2	CAWSVTPVGGYTF
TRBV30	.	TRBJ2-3	CAWSEYRLGTDTQYF
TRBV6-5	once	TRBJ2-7	CASSPRGGKTYEQYF
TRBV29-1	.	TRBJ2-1	CSVDWGKSSYNEQFF
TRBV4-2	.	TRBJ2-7	CASSQEALHEQYF
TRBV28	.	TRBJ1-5	CASSFHPGQGTSNQPQHF
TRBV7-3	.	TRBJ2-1	CASSEGGNEQFF
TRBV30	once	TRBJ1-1	CAWSEDRGPWQTAFF
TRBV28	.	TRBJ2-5	CASSLSRQLQETQYF
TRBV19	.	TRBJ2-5	CASKPGLANQETQYF
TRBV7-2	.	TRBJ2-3	CASSLGHPSTDTQYF
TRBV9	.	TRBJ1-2	CASSVGRSSRGGYTF
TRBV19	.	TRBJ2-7	CASSPAGRVYYYEQYF
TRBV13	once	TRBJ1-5	CASCARGSNQPQHF
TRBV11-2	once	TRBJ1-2	CASSPSWTFYGYTF
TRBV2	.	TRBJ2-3	CASSPLAGDDTQYF
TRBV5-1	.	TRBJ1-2	CASSPPPSQGTNYGYTF
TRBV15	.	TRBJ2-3	CATSRGDVVDTQYF
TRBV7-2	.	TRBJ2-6	CASSDSPRGGANVLTF
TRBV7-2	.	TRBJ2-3	CASSRGSLARTDTQYF
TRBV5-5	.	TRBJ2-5	CASSLGARGGETQYF
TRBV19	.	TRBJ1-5	CASSIPTGDSNQPQHF
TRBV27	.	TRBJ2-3	CASNPWGQGSSYTQYF
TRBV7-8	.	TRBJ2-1	CASSAGTGGAYNEQFF
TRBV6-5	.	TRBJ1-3	CASSYGDGSSGNTIYF